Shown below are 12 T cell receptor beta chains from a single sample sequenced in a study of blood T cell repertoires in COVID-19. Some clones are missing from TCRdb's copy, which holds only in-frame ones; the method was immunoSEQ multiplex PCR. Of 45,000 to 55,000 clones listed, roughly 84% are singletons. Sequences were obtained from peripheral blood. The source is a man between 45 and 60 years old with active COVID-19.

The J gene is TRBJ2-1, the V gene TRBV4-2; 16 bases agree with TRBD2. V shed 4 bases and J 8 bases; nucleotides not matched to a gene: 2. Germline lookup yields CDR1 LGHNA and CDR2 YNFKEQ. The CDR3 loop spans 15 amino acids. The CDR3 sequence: CASSPGTSGRDEQFF. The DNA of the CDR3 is TGTGCCAGCAGCCCAGGGACTAGCGGGAGGGATGAGCAGTTCTTC.

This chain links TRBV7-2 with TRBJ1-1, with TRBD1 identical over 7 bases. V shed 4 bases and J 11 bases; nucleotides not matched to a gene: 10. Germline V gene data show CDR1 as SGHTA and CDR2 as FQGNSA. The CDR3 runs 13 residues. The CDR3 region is CASSSSTGARAFF. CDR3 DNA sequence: TGTGCCAGCAGCTCGAGTACAGGGGCTCGGGCTTTCTTT.

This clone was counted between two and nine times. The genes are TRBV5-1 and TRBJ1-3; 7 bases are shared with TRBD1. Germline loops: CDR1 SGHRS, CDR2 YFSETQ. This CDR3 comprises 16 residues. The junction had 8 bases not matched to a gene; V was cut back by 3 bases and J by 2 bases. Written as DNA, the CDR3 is TGCGCCAGCAGCTCGACAGGGAAAGACACTGGAAACACCATATATTTT. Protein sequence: CASSSTGKDTGNTIYF.

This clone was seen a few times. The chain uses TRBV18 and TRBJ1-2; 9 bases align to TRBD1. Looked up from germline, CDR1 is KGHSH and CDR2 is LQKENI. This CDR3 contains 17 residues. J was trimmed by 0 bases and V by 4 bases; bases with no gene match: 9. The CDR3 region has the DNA TGTGCCAGCTCACTGCGACAGGGGGGACACTCTAACTATGGCTACACCTTC. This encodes CASSLRQGGHSNYGYTF.

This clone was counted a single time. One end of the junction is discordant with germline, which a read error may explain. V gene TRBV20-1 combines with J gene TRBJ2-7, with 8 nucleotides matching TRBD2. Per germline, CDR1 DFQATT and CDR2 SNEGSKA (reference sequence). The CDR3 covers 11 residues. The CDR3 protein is CSATHGGTRRF. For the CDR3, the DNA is TGCAGTGCTACCCACGGCGGGACTAGACGCTTC.

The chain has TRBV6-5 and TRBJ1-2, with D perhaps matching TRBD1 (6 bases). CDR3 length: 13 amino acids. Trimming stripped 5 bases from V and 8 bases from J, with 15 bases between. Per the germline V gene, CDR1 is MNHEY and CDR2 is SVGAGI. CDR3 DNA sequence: TGTGCCAGCAGTCCCGGGGGGGCTCGAGGCTACACCTTC. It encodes CASSPGGARGYTF.

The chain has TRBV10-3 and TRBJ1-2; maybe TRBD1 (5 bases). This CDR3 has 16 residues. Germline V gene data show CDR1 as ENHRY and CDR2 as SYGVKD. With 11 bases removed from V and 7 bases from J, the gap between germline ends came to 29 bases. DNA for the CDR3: TGTGCCTCTGACTCCGGGCAGGCGGGGCCGTGGGGTGGCTACACCTTC. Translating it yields CASDSGQAGPWGGYTF.

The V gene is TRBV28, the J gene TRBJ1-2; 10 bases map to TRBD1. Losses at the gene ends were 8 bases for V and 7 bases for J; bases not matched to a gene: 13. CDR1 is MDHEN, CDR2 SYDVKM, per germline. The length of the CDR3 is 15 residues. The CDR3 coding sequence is TGTGCCAGCTTACTCGACAGGGGGCGGATAGCTGGCTACACCTTC. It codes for CASLLDRGRIAGYTF.

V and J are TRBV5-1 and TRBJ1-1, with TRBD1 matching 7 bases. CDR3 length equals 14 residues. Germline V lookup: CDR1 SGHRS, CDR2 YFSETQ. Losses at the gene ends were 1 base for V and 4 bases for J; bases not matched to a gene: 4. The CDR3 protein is CASSLQQGITEAFF. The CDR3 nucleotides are TGCGCCAGCAGCTTGCAACAGGGGATCACTGAAGCTTTCTTT.

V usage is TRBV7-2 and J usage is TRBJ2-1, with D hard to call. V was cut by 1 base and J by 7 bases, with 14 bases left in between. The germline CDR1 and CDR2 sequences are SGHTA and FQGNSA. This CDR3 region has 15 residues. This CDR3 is CASSLVVGSTNEQFF. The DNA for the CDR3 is TGTGCCAGCAGCTTAGTGGTGGGCAGCACAAATGAGCAGTTCTTC. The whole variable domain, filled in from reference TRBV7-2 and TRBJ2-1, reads GAGVSQSPSNKVTEKGKDVELRCDPISGHTALYWYRQSLGQGLEFLIYFQGNSAPDKSGLPSDRFSAERTGGSVSTLTIQRTQQEDSAVYLCASSLVVGSTNEQFFGPGTRLTVL.

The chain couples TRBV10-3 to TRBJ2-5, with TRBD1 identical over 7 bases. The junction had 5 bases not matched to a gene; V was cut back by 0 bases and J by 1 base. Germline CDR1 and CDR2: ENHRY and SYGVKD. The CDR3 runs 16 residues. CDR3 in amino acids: CAISESRGGVQETQYF. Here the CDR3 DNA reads TGTGCCATCAGTGAGTCAAGAGGGGGCGTCCAAGAGACCCAGTACTTC.

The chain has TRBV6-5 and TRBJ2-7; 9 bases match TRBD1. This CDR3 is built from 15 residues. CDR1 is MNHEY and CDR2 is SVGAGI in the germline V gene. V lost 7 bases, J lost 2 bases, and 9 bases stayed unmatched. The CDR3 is CASKRDREGPYEQYF. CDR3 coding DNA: TGTGCCAGCAAAAGGGACAGGGAGGGCCCCTACGAGCAGTACTTC.